Listed here are 5 T cell receptor beta chains from one sample, sequenced in a study of response to subunit inactivated influenza vaccine. MiXCR was run by TCRdb on the RT-PCR reads, yielding one entry per CDR3 protein. The table includes under 200,000 distinct CDR3 sequences, about 12% detected once. The sample was also linked to a second study, of T cells expressing NK-cell markers. As that study records: The authors made TCR beta cDNA libraries by 5'RACE template switching. This switching added a universal primer site and UMIs.

This specimen was CD8+ T cells sorted from PBMCs, taken less than 13 days after vaccination. Receptors were obtained from a man aged 50 to 60 who received an inactivated influenza vaccine.

CDR3 sequence: CASSPLLDRVGEETQYF. Here the CDR3 DNA reads TGTGCCAGCAGCCCTCTCTTGGACAGGGTGGGGGAAGAGACCCAGTACTTC. V is TRBV28 and J is TRBJ2-5, with 8 nucleotides matching TRBD1. Germline loops: CDR1 MDHEN, CDR2 SYDVKM. The CDR3 spans 17 residues. V lost 6 bases to trimming and J lost 3 bases; unmatched junction nucleotides: 15.

This clonotype was counted only a few times. This chain uses TRBV10-3 with TRBJ1-3; D is perhaps TRBD1 (5 bases). Trimming removed 5 bases at V and 0 bases at J, with 11 bases between. CDR1 and CDR2 (germline): ENHRY, SYGVKD. This CDR3 is 15 amino acids long. The DNA of the CDR3 is TGTGCCATCAGTTCAGGGACTCGCTCTGGAAACACCATATATTTT. This sequence encodes CAISSGTRSGNTIYF.

Only a few counts were recorded for this clonotype. The chain couples TRBV19 to TRBJ2-1; D tentatively reads TRBD1 or TRBD2 (6 bases each). The CDR3 length is 18 residues. Trimming took 3 bases from V and 0 from J, leaving 18 bases between them. Germline CDR1 is LNHDA and CDR2 is SQIVND (reference sequence). CDR3 residues: CASSMGGPHLSSYNEQFF. The CDR3 coding sequence is TGTGCCAGTAGTATGGGGGGCCCCCACTTGAGCTCCTACAATGAGCAGTTCTTC.

This clonotype was counted only a few times. The rearrangement uses TRBV29-1 and TRBJ1-1; 10 nucleotides align to TRBD1. Germline lookup yields CDR1 SQVTM and CDR2 ANQGSEA. V shed 7 bases and J 6 bases; nucleotides not matched to a gene: 2. This CDR3 has 11 amino acids. In DNA, the CDR3 is TGCAGCGCCGGACAGGGGGCTGAAGCTTTCTTT. Its translation is CSAGQGAEAFF.

There are a few counts of this clonotype. The V gene is TRBV7-2, the J gene TRBJ2-5; D tentatively reads TRBD1 or TRBD2 (5 bases each). Germline V gives CDR1 SGHTA, CDR2 FQGNSA. This CDR3 is built from 13 residues. Trimming pared 5 bases from V and 10 bases from J, leaving 17 bases between. The CDR3 loop is CASSPGTDWDQYF. CDR3 coding DNA: TGTGCCAGCAGCCCCGGGACGGATTGGGACCAGTACTTC.